This T cell receptor (beta chain) appears in the sequencing data of a study of T cell repertoires in cytomegalovirus infection. This clonotype was counted a few times. Antigen: not known. Whole-study findings and limits: Cumulative public TCR beta family frequency identified carriers of CMV plus the relevant HLA.

TCRdb itself ran the reads through MiXCR, one entry per CDR3 protein. The data contain about 180,000 distinct CDR3 sequences, about 15% of them singletons. Germline V gene lookup returns CDR1 MDHEN and CDR2 SYDVKM. CDR3 size: 16 residues. Trimming left V 4 bases short and J 0 bases short, with 12 bases between. The sequenced material came from PBMCs. The rearrangement joins TRBV28 to TRBJ2-2; D is unclear. This sequence was found in a human donor in good health (CMV status not recorded). Some clones in this sample may be carry-over from other donors' samples. The chain's CDR3 is CASSSPAVPNTGELFF. The DNA of the CDR3 is TGTGCCAGCAGTTCCCCCGCCGTACCGAACACCGGGGAGCTGTTTTTT. Combining the CDR3 with reference TRBV28 and TRBJ2-2 gives the whole variable domain DVKVTQSSRYLVKRTGEKVFLECVQDMDHENMFWYRQDPGLGLRLIYFSYDVKMKEKGDIPEGYSVSREKKERFSLILESASTNQTSMYLCASSSPAVPNTGELFFGEGSRLTVL.